The table lists the clone carrying this T cell receptor (beta chain) with a few counts. These data belong to a study of blood T cell repertoires in COVID-19. Across the study: There were acute and convalescent COVID-19 samples, and they came from the United States, Italy and Spain. PBMCs, B-cell-depleted T cells, or T cells were the source of the cDNA or gDNA that made up the material.

Original processing methods: Amplification of reference gene primers provided the estimated nucleated cell counts. TCRdb keeps only in-frame clones here, not all; method: immunoSEQ multiplex PCR. That table furnishes V, J and clone size, whereas the DNA furnished D and trimming. The data hold some 7,000 clones, with 75% to 90% observed a single time. The clonotype originates from an elderly man with active COVID-19. The sample taken for sequencing was peripheral blood.

In DNA, the CDR3 is TGTGCCAGCAGTTACGGGGGGAACTATGGCTACACCTTC. Its protein is CASSYGGNYGYTF. The rearrangement uses TRBV6-2 or TRBV6-3 and TRBJ1-2; tentatively, D is TRBD1 (5 bases). Germline lookup yields CDR1 MNHEY and CDR2 SVGEGT. The CDR3 runs to 13 residues. Trimming cost V 2 bases and J 2 bases, with 6 bases left between them.